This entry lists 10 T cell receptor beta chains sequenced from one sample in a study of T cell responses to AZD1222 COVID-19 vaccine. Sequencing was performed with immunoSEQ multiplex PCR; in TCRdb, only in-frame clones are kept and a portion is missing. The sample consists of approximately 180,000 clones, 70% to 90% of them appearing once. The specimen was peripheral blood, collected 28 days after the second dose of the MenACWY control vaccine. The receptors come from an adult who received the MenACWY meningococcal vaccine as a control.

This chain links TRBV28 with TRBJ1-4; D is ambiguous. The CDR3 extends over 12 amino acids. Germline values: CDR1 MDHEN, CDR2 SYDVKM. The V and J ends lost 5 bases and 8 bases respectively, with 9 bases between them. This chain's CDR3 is CASSQQKEKLFF. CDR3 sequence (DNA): TGTGCCAGCAGTCAACAAAAGGAAAAACTGTTTTTT. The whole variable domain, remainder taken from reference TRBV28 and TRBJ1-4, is DVKVTQSSRYLVKRTGEKVFLECVQDMDHENMFWYRQDPGLGLRLIYFSYDVKMKEKGDIPEGYSVSREKKERFSLILESASTNQTSMYLCASSQQKEKLFFGSGTQLSVL.

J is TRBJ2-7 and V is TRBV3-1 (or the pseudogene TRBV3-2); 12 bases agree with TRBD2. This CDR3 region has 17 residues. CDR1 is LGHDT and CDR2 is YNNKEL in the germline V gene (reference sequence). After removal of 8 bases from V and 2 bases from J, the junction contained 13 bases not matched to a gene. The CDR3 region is CASAKTTSGSEAYEQYF. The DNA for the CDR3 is TGTGCCAGCGCCAAGACGACTAGCGGGAGTGAGGCCTACGAGCAGTACTTC.

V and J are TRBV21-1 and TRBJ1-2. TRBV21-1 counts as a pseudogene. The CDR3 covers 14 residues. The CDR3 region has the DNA TGTGCCAGCAGCAAATTCGAGGGCTCCTATGGCTACACCTTC. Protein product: CASSKFEGSYGYTF.

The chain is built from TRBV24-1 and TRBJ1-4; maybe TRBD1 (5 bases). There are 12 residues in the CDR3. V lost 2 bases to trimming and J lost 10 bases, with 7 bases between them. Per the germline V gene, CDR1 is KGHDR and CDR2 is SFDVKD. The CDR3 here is CATSDSRGKLFF. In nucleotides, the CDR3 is TGTGCCACCAGTGATTCTAGGGGAAAACTGTTTTTT.

The CDR3 is CASSGPGLAGEETQYF. CDR3 DNA sequence: TGTGCCAGCAGCGGACCGGGACTAGCGGGAGAAGAGACCCAGTACTTC. V usage is TRBV9 and J usage is TRBJ2-5; 14 bases fit TRBD2. V trimming: 3 bases; J trimming: 3 bases; junction bases outside the gene matches: 4. Germline V lookup: CDR1 SGDLS, CDR2 YYNGEE. This CDR3 has 16 amino acids. Based on the CDR3 plus reference TRBV9 and TRBJ2-5, the full variable domain is DSGVTQTPKHLITATGQRVTLRCSPRSGDLSVYWYQQSLDQGLQFLIQYYNGEERAKGNILERFSAQQFPDLHSELNLSSLELGDSALYFCASSGPGLAGEETQYFGPGTRLLVL.

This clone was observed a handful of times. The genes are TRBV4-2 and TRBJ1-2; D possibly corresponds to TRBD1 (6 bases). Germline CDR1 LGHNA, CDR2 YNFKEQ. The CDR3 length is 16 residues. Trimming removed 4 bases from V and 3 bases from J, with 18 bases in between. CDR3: CASSLGAFQGHYGYTF. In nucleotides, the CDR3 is TGTGCCAGCAGCCTCGGAGCATTTCAGGGGCACTATGGCTACACCTTC.

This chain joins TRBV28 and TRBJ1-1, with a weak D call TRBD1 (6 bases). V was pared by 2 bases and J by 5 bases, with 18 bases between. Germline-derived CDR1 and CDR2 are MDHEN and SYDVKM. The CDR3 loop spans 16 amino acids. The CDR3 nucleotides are TGTGCCAGCAGTTTAGACAGGACTAGGATTAGGACTGAAGCTTTCTTT. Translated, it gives CASSLDRTRIRTEAFF.

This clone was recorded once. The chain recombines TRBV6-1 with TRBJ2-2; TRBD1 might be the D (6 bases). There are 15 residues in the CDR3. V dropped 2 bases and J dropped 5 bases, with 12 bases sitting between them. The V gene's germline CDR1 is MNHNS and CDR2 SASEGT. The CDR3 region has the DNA TGTGCCAGCAGTGAAACGGGGACATCGACCGGGGAGCTGTTTTTT. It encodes CASSETGTSTGELFF.

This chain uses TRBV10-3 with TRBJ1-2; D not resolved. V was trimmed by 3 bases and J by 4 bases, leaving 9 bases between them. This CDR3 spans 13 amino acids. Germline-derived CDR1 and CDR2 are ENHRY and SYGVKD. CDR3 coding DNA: TGTGCCATCAGTGATGACGGAGCCTATGGCTACACCTTC. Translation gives CAISDDGAYGYTF.

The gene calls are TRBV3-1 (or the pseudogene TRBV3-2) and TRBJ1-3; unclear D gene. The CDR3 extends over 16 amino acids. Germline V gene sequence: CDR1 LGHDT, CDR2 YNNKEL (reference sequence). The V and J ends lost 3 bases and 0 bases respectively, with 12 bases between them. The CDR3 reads CASSHLVVSSGNTIYF. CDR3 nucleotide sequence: TGTGCCAGCAGCCACCTGGTCGTCAGCTCTGGAAACACCATATATTTT.